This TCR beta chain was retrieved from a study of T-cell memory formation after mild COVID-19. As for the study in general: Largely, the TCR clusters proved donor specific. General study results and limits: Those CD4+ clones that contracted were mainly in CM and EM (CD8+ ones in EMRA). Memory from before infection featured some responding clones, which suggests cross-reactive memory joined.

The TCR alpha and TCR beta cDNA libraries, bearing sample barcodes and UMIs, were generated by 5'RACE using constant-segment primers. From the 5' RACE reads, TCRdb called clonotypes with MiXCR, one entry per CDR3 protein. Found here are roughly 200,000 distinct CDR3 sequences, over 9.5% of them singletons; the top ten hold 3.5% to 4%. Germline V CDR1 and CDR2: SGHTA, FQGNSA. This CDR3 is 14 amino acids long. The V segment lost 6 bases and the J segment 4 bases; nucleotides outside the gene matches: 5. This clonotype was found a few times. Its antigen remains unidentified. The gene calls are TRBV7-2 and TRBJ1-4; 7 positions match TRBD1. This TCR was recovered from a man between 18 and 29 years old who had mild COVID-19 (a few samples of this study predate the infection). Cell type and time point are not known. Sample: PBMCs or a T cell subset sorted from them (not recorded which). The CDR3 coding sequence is TGTGCCAGCAGTTGGGACAGACTTAATGAAAAACTGTTTTTT. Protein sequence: CASSWDRLNEKLFF. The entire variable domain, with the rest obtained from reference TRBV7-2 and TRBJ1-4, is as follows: GAGVSQSPSNKVTEKGKDVELRCDPISGHTALYWYRQSLGQGLEFLIYFQGNSAPDKSGLPSDRFSAERTGGSVSTLTIQRTQQEDSAVYLCASSWDRLNEKLFFGSGTQLSVL.